This T cell receptor (beta chain) was captured by sequencing in a study of Graves' ophthalmopathy and Graves' hyperthyroidism. Amplification of TCR beta CDR3 regions used RNA transcripts. First-round RT-PCR employed HTBI primers, with a second-round multiplex PCR after it. TCRdb fed the multiplex PCR reads into MiXCR, producing one record per CDR3 protein. This sample has approximately 480,000 distinct CDR3 sequences, with around 15% found just once. V shed 0 bases and J shed 3 bases, with 3 bases lying between them. Germline-derived CDR1 and CDR2 are MNHEY and SVGEGT. The CDR3 length is 14 residues. Excluded were patients with other autoimmune diseases, uncontrolled infections, pregnancy or lactation. This clonotype occurred many times.

This receptor was identified in a woman in her twenties or thirties with Graves' ophthalmopathy. Sequenced input: blood. This chain uses TRBV6-2 or TRBV6-3 with TRBJ1-6; D is undetermined. CDR3 residues: CASSYSNYNSPLHF. CDR3 DNA sequence: TGTGCCAGCAGTTACTCGAACTATAATTCACCCCTCCACTTT.